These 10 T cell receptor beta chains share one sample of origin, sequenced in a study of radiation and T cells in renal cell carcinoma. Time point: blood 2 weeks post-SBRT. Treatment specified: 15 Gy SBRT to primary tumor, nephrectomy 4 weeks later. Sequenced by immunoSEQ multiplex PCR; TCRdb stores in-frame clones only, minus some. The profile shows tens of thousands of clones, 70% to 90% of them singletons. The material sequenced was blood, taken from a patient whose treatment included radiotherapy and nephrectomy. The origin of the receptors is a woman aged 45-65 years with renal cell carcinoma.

CDR3 loop: CASGYTGELFF. The CDR3 DNA is TGTGCTAGTGGATACACCGGGGAGCTGTTTTTT. The chain joins TRBV12-5 to TRBJ2-2; D unresolved. The CDR3 has 11 amino acids. In germline, CDR1 is LGHNT, CDR2 FRNRAP. Trimming stripped 6 bases from V and 3 bases from J, with 2 bases between.

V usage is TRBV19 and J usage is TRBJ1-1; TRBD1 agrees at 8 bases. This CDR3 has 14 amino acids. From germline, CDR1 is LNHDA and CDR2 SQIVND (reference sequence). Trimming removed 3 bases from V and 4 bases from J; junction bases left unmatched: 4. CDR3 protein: CASSIQGAVTEAFF. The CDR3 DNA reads TGTGCCAGTAGTATTCAGGGGGCGGTCACTGAAGCTTTCTTT.

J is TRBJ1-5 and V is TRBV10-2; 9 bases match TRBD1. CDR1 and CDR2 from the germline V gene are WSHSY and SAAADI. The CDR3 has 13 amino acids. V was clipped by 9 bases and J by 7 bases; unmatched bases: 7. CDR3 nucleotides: TGCGCCAGTGGACAGGGGTTTTGGCAGCCCCAGCATTTT. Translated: CASGQGFWQPQHF.

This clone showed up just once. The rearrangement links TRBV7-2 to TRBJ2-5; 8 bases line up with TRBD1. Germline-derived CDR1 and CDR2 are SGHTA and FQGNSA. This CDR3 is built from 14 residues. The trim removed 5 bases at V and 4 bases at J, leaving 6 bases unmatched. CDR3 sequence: CASSVGQVGETQYF. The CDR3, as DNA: TGTGCCAGCAGCGTGGGACAGGTTGGAGAGACCCAGTACTTC.

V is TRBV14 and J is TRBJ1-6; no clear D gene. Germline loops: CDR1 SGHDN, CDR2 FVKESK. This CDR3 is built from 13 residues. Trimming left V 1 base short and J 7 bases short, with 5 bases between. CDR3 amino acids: CASSQVKNSPLHF. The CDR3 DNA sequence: TGTGCCAGCAGCCAAGTTAAAAATTCACCCCTCCACTTT.

In DNA, the CDR3 is TGTGCCAGCATGGTGTCCCTAGCTTGGGAGCAGTACTTC. This encodes CASMVSLAWEQYF. The chain is built from TRBV6-1 and TRBJ2-7; D may be TRBD2 (5 bases). The CDR3 spans 13 residues. The V gene's germline CDR1 is MNHNS and CDR2 SASEGT. V lost 7 bases to trimming and J lost 7 bases, with 17 bases between them.

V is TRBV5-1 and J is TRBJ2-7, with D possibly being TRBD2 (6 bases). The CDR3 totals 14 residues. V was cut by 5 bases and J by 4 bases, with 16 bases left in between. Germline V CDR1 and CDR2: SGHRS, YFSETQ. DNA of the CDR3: TGCGCCAGCAGTCCCGGGACTGGGGGATACGAGCAGTACTTC. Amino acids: CASSPGTGGYEQYF. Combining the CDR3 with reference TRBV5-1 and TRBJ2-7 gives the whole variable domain KAGVTQTPRYLIKTRGQQVTLSCSPISGHRSVSWYQQTPGQGLQFLFEYFSETQRNKGNFPGRFSGRQFSNSRSEMNVSTLELGDSALYLCASSPGTGGYEQYFGPGTRLTVT.

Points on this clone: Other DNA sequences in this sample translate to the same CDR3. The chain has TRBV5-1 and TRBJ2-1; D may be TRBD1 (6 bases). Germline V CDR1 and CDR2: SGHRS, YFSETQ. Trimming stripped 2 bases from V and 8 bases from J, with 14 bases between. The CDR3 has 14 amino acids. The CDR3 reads CASSLLGARDEQFF. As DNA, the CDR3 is TGCGCCAGCAGCTTATTGGGGGCGCGGGATGAGCAGTTCTTC.

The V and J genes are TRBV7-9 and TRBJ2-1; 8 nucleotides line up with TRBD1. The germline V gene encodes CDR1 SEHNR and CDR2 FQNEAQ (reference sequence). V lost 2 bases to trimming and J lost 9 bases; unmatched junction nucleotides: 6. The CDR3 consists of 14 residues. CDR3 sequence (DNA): TGTGCCAGCAGCTTACCGGACAGGGTCAGTGAGCAGTTCTTC. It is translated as CASSLPDRVSEQFF.

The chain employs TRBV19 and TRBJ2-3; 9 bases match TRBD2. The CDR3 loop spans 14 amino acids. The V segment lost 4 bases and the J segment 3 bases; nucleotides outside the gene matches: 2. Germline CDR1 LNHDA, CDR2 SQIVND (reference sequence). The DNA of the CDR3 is TGTGCCAGTAGTAAGGGACTAGCAACAGATACGCAGTATTTT. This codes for CASSKGLATDTQYF.